The present entry profiles one T cell receptor beta chain with its context. No antigen is known for it. CDR3 length equals 16 residues. The V and J ends lost 3 bases and 3 bases respectively, with 15 bases between them. CDR1 and CDR2 (germline): SGDLS, YYNGEE. The sample originates from a study of shared clonotypes between healthy human individuals. Study-wide results and caveats: A reduction in generation probabilities was seen for non-shared clonotypes relative to those shared by all four donors. Sampling included only blood; tissue repertoires likely differ.

Assay execution proceeded at the deep level. The assay was immunoSEQ multiplex PCR, and TCRdb's table has in-frame clones only and misses some. The repertoire holds roughly 660,000 clones, roughly 87% seen once, with less than 40% in the top ten. This chain joins TRBV9 and TRBJ2-2; weak D call: TRBD1 (5 bases). Sequenced input: memory CD8+ T cells from PBMCs. Sample subset: CD45RO+ cells pooled with CCR7-negative TemRA cells. The receptor comes from a man aged 18 to 30 in good health. Some clones in this sample may be carry-over from other donors' samples. CDR3 sequence: CASSAGHLSYTGELFF. Here the CDR3 DNA reads TGTGCCAGCAGCGCAGGACACCTTTCTTACACCGGGGAGCTGTTTTTT.